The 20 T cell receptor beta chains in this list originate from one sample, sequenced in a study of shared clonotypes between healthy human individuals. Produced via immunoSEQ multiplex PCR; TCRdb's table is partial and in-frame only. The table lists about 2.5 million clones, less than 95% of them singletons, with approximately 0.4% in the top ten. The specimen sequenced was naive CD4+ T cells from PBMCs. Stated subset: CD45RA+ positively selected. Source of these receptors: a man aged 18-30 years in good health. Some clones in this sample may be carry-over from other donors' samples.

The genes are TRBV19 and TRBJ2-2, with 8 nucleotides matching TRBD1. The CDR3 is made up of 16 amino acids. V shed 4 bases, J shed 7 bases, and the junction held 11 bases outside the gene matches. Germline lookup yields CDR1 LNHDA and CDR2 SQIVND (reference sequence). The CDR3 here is CASSSNSGGPFGELFF. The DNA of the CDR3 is TGTGCCAGTAGTAGCAATTCAGGGGGCCCGTTCGGGGAGCTGTTTTTT.

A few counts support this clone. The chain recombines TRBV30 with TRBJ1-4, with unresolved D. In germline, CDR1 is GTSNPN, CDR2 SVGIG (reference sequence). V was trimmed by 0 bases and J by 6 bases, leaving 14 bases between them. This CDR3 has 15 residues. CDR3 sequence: CAWSVLFHRDEKLFF. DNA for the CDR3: TGTGCCTGGAGTGTACTGTTTCACCGCGATGAAAAACTGTTTTTT. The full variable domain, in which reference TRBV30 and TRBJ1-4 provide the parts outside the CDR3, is SQTIHQWPATLVQPVGSPLSLECTVEGTSNPNLYWYRQAAGRGLQLLFYSVGIGQISSEVPQNLSASRPQDRQFILSSKKLLLSDSGFYLCAWSVLFHRDEKLFFGSGTQLSVL.

The DNA for the CDR3 is TGTGCCAGCAGTGAAGCGCTTCTTTGGGACAGGGAGTGCACAGATACGCAGTATTTT. It yields the protein CASSEALLWDRECTDTQYF. V gene TRBV6-1 combines with J gene TRBJ2-3; 9 nucleotides agree with TRBD1. CDR1 and CDR2 from the germline V gene are MNHNS and SASEGT. This CDR3 is 19 amino acids long. V trimming: 0 bases; J trimming: 1 base; junction bases outside the gene matches: 11.

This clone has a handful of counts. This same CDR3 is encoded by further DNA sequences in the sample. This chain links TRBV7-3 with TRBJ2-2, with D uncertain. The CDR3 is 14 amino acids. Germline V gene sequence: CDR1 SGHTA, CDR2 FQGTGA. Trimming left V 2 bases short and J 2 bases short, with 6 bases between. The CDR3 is CASSLSRNTGELFF. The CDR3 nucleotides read TGTGCCAGCAGCTTATCTCGTAACACCGGGGAGCTGTTTTTT.

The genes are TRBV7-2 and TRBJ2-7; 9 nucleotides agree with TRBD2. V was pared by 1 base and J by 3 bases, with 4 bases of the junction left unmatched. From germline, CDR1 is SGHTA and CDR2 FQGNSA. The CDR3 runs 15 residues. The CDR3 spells CASSLGLAGIYEQYF. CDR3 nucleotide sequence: TGTGCCAGCAGCTTAGGCCTAGCGGGAATCTACGAGCAGTACTTC.

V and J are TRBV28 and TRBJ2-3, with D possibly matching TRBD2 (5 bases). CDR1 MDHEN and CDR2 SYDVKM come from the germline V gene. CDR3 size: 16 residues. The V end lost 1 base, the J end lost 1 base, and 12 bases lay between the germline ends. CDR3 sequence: CASSLFRGWGTDTQYF. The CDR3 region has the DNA TGTGCCAGCAGTTTATTCCGGGGATGGGGCACAGATACGCAGTATTTT.

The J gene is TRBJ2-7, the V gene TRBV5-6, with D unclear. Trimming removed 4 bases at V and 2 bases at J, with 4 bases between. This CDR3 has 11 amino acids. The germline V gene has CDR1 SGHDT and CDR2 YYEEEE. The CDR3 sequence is CASSKTYEQYF. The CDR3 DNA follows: TGTGCCAGCAGCAAAACCTACGAGCAGTACTTC.

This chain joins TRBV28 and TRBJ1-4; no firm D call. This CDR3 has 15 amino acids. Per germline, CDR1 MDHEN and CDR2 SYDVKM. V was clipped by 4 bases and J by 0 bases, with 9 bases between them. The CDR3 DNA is TGTGCCAGCAGTTACAAGGGTGCAACTAATGAAAAACTGTTTTTT. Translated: CASSYKGATNEKLFF.

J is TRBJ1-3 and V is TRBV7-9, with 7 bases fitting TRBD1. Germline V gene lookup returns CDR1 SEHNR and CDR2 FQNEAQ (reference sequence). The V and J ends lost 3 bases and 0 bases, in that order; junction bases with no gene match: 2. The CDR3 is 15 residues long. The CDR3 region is CASSLTGSSGNTIYF. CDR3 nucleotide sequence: TGTGCCAGCAGCTTGACAGGGTCCTCTGGAAACACCATATATTTT. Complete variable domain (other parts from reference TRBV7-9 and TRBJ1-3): DTGVSQNPRHKITKRGQNVTFRCDPISEHNRLYWYRQTLGQGPEFLTYFQNEAQLEKSRLLSDRFSAERPKGSFSTLEIQRTEQGDSAMYLCASSLTGSSGNTIYFGEGSWLTVV.

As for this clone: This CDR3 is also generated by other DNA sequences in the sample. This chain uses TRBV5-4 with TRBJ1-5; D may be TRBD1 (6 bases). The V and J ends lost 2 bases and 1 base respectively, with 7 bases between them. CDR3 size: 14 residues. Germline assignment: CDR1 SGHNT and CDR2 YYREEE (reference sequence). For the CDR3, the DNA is TGTGCCAGCAGCTTAGACAGGAGCAATCAGCCCCAGCATTTT. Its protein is CASSLDRSNQPQHF.

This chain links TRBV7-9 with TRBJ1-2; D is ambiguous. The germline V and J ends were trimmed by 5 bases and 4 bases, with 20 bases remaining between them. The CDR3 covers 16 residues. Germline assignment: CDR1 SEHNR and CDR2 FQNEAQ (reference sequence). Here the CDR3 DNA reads TGTGCCAGCAGCCCTTTCTCCGCAGGATCTGGCTATGGCTACACCTTC. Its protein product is CASSPFSAGSGYGYTF.

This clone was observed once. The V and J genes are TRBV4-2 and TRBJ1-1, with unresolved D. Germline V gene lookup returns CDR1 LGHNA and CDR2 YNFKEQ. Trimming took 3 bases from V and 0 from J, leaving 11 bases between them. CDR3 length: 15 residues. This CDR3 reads CASSQFPAMNTEAFF. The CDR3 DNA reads TGTGCCAGCAGCCAGTTCCCGGCTATGAACACTGAAGCTTTCTTT.

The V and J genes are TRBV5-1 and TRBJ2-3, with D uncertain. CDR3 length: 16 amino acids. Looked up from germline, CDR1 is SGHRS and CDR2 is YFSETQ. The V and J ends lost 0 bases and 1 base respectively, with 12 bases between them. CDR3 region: CASSLDRVERTDTQYF. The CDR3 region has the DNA TGCGCCAGCAGCTTGGACAGAGTTGAACGCACAGATACGCAGTATTTT.

The CDR3 coding sequence is TGTGCCAGCACTCACATATGGGCGGGTCCTAGATACGAGCAGTACTTC. Its protein product is CASTHIWAGPRYEQYF. V and J are TRBV28 and TRBJ2-7; possibly TRBD2 for D (5 bases). CDR1 is MDHEN, CDR2 SYDVKM, per germline. Between the trimmed V and J ends, which lost 7 bases and 4 bases, there was a span of 23 bases. There are 16 residues in the CDR3.

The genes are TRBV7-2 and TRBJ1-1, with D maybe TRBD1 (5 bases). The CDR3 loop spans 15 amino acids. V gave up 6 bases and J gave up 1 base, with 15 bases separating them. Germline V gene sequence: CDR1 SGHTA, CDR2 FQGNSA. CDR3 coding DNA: TGTGCCAGCAGGTACTCCCGGGGCGAGAACACTGAAGCTTTCTTT. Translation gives CASRYSRGENTEAFF.

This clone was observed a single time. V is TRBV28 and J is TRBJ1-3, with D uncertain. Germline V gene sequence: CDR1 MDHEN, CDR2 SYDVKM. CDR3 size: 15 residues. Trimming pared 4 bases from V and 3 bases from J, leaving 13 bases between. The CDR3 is CASSSGSDYGNTIYF. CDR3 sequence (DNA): TGTGCCAGCAGTTCTGGGAGCGACTATGGAAACACCATATATTTT.

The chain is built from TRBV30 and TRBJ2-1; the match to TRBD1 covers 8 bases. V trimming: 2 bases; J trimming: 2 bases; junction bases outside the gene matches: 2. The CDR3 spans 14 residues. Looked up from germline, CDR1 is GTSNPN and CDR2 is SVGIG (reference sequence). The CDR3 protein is CAWSTGGPYNEQFF. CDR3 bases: TGTGCCTGGAGTACAGGGGGGCCCTACAATGAGCAGTTCTTC.

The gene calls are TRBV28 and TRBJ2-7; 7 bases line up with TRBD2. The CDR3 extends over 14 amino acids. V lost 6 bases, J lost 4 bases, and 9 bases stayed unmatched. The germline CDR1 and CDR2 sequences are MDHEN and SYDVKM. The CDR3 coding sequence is TGTGCCAGCAGACCTGCGACTAGCAGGTACGAGCAGTACTTC. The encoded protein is CASRPATSRYEQYF.

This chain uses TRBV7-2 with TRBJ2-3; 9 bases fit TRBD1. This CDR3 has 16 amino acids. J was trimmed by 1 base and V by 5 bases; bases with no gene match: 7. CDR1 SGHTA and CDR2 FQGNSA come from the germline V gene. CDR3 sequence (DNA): TGTGCCAGCAGCCTGATGGGACAGGGAGGCACAGATACGCAGTATTTT. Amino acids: CASSLMGQGGTDTQYF. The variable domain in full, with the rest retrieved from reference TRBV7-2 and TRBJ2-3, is GAGVSQSPSNKVTEKGKDVELRCDPISGHTALYWYRQSLGQGLEFLIYFQGNSAPDKSGLPSDRFSAERTGGSVSTLTIQRTQQEDSAVYLCASSLMGQGGTDTQYFGPGTRLTVL.

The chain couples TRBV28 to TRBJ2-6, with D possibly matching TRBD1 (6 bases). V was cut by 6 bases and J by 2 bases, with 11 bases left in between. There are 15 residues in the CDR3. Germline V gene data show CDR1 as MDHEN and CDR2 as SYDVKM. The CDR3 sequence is CASRPGAAGANVLTF. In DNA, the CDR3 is TGTGCCAGCAGACCAGGGGCAGCTGGGGCCAACGTCCTGACTTTC.